What follows are 22 T cell receptor beta chains derived from one specimen sequenced in a study of blood T cell repertoires in COVID-19. Repertoires were generated with immunoSEQ multiplex PCR, while TCRdb's copy carries only in-frame clones and drops some. The sample includes fewer than 300,000 clones, about 87% of them seen just once. Sequencing used peripheral blood. All receptors come from a woman between 40 and 55 years old who had recovered from COVID-19.

The chain is built from TRBV4-3 and TRBJ1-2; D is unclear. The CDR3 loop spans 14 amino acids. Germline lookup yields CDR1 LGHNA and CDR2 YSLEER. Trimming removed 0 bases from V and 4 bases from J, with 9 bases in between. The CDR3 coding sequence is TGCGCCAGCAGCCAAGAGACTTCTACCTATGGCTACACCTTC. Translated, it gives CASSQETSTYGYTF.

CDR3: CASYFRGTYGYTF. CDR3 DNA sequence: TGTGCCAGCTACTTCAGGGGGACCTATGGCTACACCTTC. This chain uses TRBV2 with TRBJ1-2; TRBD1 agrees at 7 bases. Germline CDR1 is SNHLY and CDR2 is FYNNEI. V was clipped by 8 bases and J by 4 bases; unmatched bases: 7. The CDR3 is 13 residues long.

This clone turned up a few times. The V call is TRBV10-2, the J call TRBJ2-7; weak D call: TRBD2 (6 bases). The germline V gene encodes CDR1 WSHSY and CDR2 SAAADI. This CDR3 region has 13 residues. With 8 bases removed from V and 3 bases from J, the gap between germline ends came to 14 bases. The CDR3 coding sequence is TGCGCCAGCGGGTGGGGGGTCCACTACGAGCAGTACTTC. Translated, it gives CASGWGVHYEQYF.

V usage is TRBV14 and J usage is TRBJ2-5; a possible D gene is TRBD2 (5 bases). The germline V gene has CDR1 SGHDN and CDR2 FVKESK. Deletions cut 2 bases from V and 5 bases from J, with 12 bases between. The length of the CDR3 is 14 residues. For the CDR3, the DNA is TGTGCCAGCAGCCAAACTAGGAAGGGCGAGACCCAGTACTTC. It encodes CASSQTRKGETQYF.

This clone was recorded a few times. The rearrangement uses TRBV4-1 and TRBJ1-1; D might be TRBD1 (5 bases). Germline-derived CDR1 and CDR2 are MGHRA and YSYEKL. Deletions cut 3 bases from V and 10 bases from J, with 9 bases between. This CDR3 is built from 11 residues. CDR3 amino acids: CASSQGPGAFF. Here the CDR3 DNA reads TGCGCCAGCAGCCAGGGGCCAGGAGCTTTCTTT.

The chain carries TRBV19 and TRBJ1-1; D not certain. Germline lookup yields CDR1 LNHDA and CDR2 SQIVND (reference sequence). Trimming removed 2 bases at V and 3 bases at J, with 7 bases between. This CDR3 contains 13 residues. The CDR3, as DNA: TGTGCCAGTAGTATACCAGGATACACTGAAGCTTTCTTT. Its translation is CASSIPGYTEAFF.

With respect to this clone: The same CDR3 also results from other DNA sequences found in this sample. The J gene is TRBJ2-5, the V gene TRBV6-5; possibly TRBD2 for D (5 bases). The CDR3 is 13 residues long. V shed 1 base and J shed 4 bases, with 7 bases lying between them. CDR1 is MNHEY and CDR2 is SVGAGI in the germline V gene. The CDR3 DNA is TGTGCCAGCAGTTACTTGGCGGGAGAGACCCAGTACTTC. Protein: CASSYLAGETQYF.

The genes are TRBV6-5 and TRBJ1-2, with TRBD1 identical over 8 bases. CDR3 length equals 15 residues. Germline loops: CDR1 MNHEY, CDR2 SVGAGI. Germline trimming cut 3 bases from V and 3 bases from J; bases unmatched to any gene: 6. For the CDR3, the DNA is TGTGCCAGCAGTTATTTGCCGGGACAGGACTATGGCTACACCTTC. It yields the protein CASSYLPGQDYGYTF.

The rearrangement links TRBV5-4 to TRBJ2-7, with 8 bases identical to TRBD1. The V and J ends lost 5 bases and 5 bases, in that order; junction bases with no gene match: 9. Germline V gene lookup returns CDR1 SGHNT and CDR2 YYREEE (reference sequence). The CDR3 is made up of 14 amino acids. CDR3 loop: CASSYGQGFDEQYF. The CDR3 region has the DNA TGTGCCAGCAGTTACGGACAGGGCTTCGACGAGCAGTACTTC.

A few counts support this clone. J is TRBJ1-1 and V is TRBV5-1; perhaps TRBD1 as D (5 bases). Trimming removed 4 bases at V and 1 base at J, with 8 bases between. Germline V lookup: CDR1 SGHRS, CDR2 YFSETQ. This CDR3 spans 13 amino acids. CDR3 sequence: CASSRDWNTEAFF. As DNA, the CDR3 is TGCGCCAGCAGCCGGGACTGGAACACTGAAGCTTTCTTT.

V gene TRBV11-2 combines with J gene TRBJ2-7; D possibly corresponds to TRBD1 (6 bases). Germline CDR1 and CDR2: SGHAT and FQNNGV. The V end was cut by 3 bases, the J end by 3 bases, with 12 bases between. CDR3 length equals 14 residues. CDR3 sequence: CASSFSGRGYEQYF. The CDR3 nucleotides read TGTGCCAGCAGCTTCAGCGGCAGGGGCTACGAGCAGTACTTC.

This clone was counted a single time. The rearrangement joins TRBV5-1 to TRBJ2-2, with no clear D. This CDR3 has 16 amino acids. V dropped 2 bases and J dropped 0 bases, with 11 bases sitting between them. Germline CDR1 is SGHRS and CDR2 is YFSETQ. The CDR3 protein is CASSLEGATNTGELFF. The CDR3 DNA reads as TGCGCCAGCAGCTTAGAAGGAGCCACGAACACCGGGGAGCTGTTTTTT.

The genes are TRBV19 and TRBJ2-7; the D gene is possibly TRBD1 (6 bases). This CDR3 is built from 12 residues. CDR1 and CDR2 from the germline V gene are LNHDA and SQIVND (reference sequence). The V end lost 8 bases, the J end lost 10 bases, and 18 bases lay between the germline ends. CDR3 amino acids: CASQAQGGIQYF. The CDR3 region has the DNA TGTGCCAGTCAAGCCCAAGGGGGAATTCAGTACTTC.

This clone was counted only a few times. The CDR3: CASSISTGVLTVELFF. The CDR3 region has the DNA TGCGCCAGCAGCATTTCTACAGGGGTACTGACTGTGGAACTGTTTTTT. V usage is TRBV4-1 and J usage is TRBJ1-4, with TRBD1 identical over 7 bases. The CDR3 runs to 16 residues. The V gene's germline CDR1 is MGHRA and CDR2 YSYEKL. The V gene end was trimmed by 5 bases and the J gene end by 12 bases; junction bases not matched to a gene: 18.

The chain couples TRBV16 to TRBJ2-1; D may be TRBD2 (6 bases). CDR1 and CDR2 (germline): KGHSY, FQNENV. Trimming removed 6 bases from V and 1 base from J, with 16 bases in between. The CDR3 is 16 amino acids. The CDR3 DNA reads as TGTGCCAGCAGTCTAAGCCAGGGACTTTCCTACAATGAGCAGTTCTTC. Protein sequence: CASSLSQGLSYNEQFF.

V is TRBV6-5 and J is TRBJ2-7; 9 nucleotides line up with TRBD1. The CDR3 is 14 residues long. Germline loops: CDR1 MNHEY, CDR2 SVGAGI. The J segment lost 6 bases and the V segment lost 6 bases, leaving 9 bases of the junction unmatched. The chain's CDR3 is CASSRDRAISEQYF. In DNA form, the CDR3 reads TGTGCCAGCAGCCGGGACAGGGCAATTTCCGAGCAGTACTTC.

This clone has a single count. V usage is TRBV4-3 and J usage is TRBJ2-3, with 8 bases lining up with TRBD1. CDR3 size: 16 residues. Germline CDR1 is LGHNA and CDR2 is YSLEER. V was clipped by 0 bases and J by 4 bases; unmatched bases: 6. CDR3: CASSQDPGQGSDTQYF. The CDR3 DNA reads as TGCGCCAGCAGCCAAGATCCCGGACAGGGATCAGATACGCAGTATTTT.

The J gene is TRBJ2-7, the V gene TRBV7-2; tentative D call: TRBD2 (6 bases). The CDR3 is made up of 14 amino acids. The V end was cut by 4 bases, the J end by 4 bases, with 14 bases between. The germline CDR1 and CDR2 sequences are SGHTA and FQGNSA. The CDR3 DNA follows: TGTGCCAGCAGCTCCTCCCGGGCGGGGTACGAGCAGTACTTC. As protein: CASSSSRAGYEQYF.

CDR3 sequence: CATSRDKGDYYGYTF. As DNA, the CDR3 is TGTGCCACCAGCAGAGATAAAGGCGACTACTATGGCTACACCTTC. The chain recombines TRBV15 with TRBJ1-2; D ambiguous. Trimming shortened V by 0 bases and J by 3 bases, and 11 bases separated the two germline ends. Germline values: CDR1 LNHNV, CDR2 YYDKDF (reference sequence). CDR3 length: 15 amino acids.

The chain is built from TRBV5-1 and TRBJ2-7; 7 bases map to TRBD1. The J segment lost 6 bases and the V segment lost 0 bases, leaving 9 bases of the junction unmatched. Looked up from germline, CDR1 is SGHRS and CDR2 is YFSETQ. This CDR3 comprises 15 residues. The CDR3 DNA is TGCGCCAGCAGCTTGGCCCAGGGGGTTACCGTCGAGCAGTACTTC. It yields the protein CASSLAQGVTVEQYF.

The rearrangement uses TRBV6-5 and TRBJ1-2, with 8 nucleotides matching TRBD1. This CDR3 spans 13 amino acids. CDR1 and CDR2 (germline): MNHEY, SVGAGI. The junction had 4 bases not matched to a gene; V was cut back by 6 bases and J by 4 bases. The CDR3 region is CASRLQGGYGYTF. The DNA for the CDR3 is TGTGCCAGCAGACTACAGGGGGGCTATGGCTACACCTTC.

This clone was found once. V is TRBV27 and J is TRBJ2-3, with a tentative D call TRBD2 (6 bases). This CDR3 is built from 14 residues. Germline V gives CDR1 MNHEY, CDR2 SMNVEV (reference sequence). V lost 2 bases, J lost 6 bases, and 12 bases lay in between. This CDR3 reads CASSLGQGGDTQYF. The CDR3 nucleotides read TGTGCCAGCAGTTTAGGGCAGGGAGGTGATACGCAGTATTTT.